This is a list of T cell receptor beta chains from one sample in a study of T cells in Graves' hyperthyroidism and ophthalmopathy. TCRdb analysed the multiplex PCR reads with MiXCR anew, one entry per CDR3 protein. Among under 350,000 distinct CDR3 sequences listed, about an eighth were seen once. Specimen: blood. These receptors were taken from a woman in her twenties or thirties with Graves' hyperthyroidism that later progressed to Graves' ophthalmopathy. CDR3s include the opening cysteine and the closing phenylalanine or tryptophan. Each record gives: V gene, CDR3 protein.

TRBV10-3 CASRDTTYEQYF
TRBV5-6 CASSYRTGRGTGELFF
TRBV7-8 CASSARDYHYEQYF
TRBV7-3 CASSLDFANEQFF
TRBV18 CASSQGAYEQYF
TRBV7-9 CASSLPKPTSAQETQYF
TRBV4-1 CASSRPQENQPQHF
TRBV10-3 CAISRGGQGGRYEQYF
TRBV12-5 CASGLMETQYF
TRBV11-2 CASSSGLNTEAFF
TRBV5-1 CASSINGRGFTDTQYF
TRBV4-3 CASSQDRSTDTQYF
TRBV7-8 CASSLLSPDTQYF
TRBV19 CASSIERGTNYGYTF
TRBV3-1 CASSQQGRGAFF
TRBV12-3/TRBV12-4 CASSSYGQPQHF
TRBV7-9 CASRRLAGGPGVTDTQYF
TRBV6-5 CASSYGIQGATEAFF
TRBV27 CASSLYSGTYNEQFF
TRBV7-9 CASSFPGSQETQYF
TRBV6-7 CASSYAGVEGSYEQYF
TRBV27 CASTADRGGSPLHF